This T cell receptor beta chain appears in the sequencing data of a study of blood T cells in healthy people across ages. General study findings and limits: More naive CD4+ cells and higher diversity marked long-lived donors relative to aged donors.

This CDR3 spans 15 amino acids. Per the germline V gene, CDR1 is SGDLS and CDR2 is YYNGEE. A note on this clonotype: As yet, its antigen is unknown.

Combining a sample-barcoded 5' primer with a J-beta primer mix, a second PCR ran for roughly 6 to 12 cycles. TCRdb called the 5' RACE reads again in MiXCR, with one record for every CDR3 protein. The sample contains roughly 800,000 distinct CDR3 sequences, around a quarter of which appear only once. There were at least 6 micrograms of total RNA extracted from every sample. These data also formed part of another study, on T cells of mothers and their children.

The chain uses TRBV9 and TRBJ2-5, with 9 bases lining up with TRBD2. The J call may be wrong; the DNA end is better matched by TRBJ2-7. Input material: blood. The sequence was collected from a boy between 5 and 17 years old in good health. Here the CDR3 reads CASSVVAGASYEQYF. CDR3 nucleotide sequence: TGTGCCAGCAGCGTAGTAGCGGGGGCTTCCTACGAGCAGTACTTC.